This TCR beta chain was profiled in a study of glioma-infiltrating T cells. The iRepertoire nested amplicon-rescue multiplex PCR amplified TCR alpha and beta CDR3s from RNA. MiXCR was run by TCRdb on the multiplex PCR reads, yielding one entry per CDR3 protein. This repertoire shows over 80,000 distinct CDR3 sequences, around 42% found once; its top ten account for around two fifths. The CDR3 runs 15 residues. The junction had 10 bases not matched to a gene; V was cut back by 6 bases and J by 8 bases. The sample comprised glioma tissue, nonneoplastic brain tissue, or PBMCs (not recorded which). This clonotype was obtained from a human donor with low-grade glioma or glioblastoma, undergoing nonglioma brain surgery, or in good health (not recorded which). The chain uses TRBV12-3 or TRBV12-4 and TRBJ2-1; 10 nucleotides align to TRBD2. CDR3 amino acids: CASSPLSGRAHEQFF. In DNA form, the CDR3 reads TGTGCCAGCAGCCCGCTGAGCGGGAGGGCCCATGAGCAGTTCTTC.